This TCR beta chain was retrieved from a study of spatial heterogeneity in lung cancer. General observations from the study: At tumor resection, ubiquitous expanded TCRs were detected in blood more often than later.

This CDR3 is 16 amino acids long. Germline V gene lookup returns CDR1 MDHEN and CDR2 SYDVKM. Trimming took off 5 bases at V and 3 bases at J, with 19 bases between the two ends. Described time point: sample taken at primary tumor resection. The input material, whole RNA from tumor, nontumor lung or frozen PBMC, was sequenced unsorted. Patients with untreated early-stage non-small cell lung cancer, numbering 55 to 75, were the donors. As concerns this clonotype: Its antigen is undetermined.

Each TCR cDNA molecule bore a unique molecular identifier. A single record per CDR3 protein comes from TCRdb applying MiXCR to the 5' RACE reads. The repertoire holds around 19,000 distinct CDR3 sequences, with about a fifth as singletons. The genes are TRBV28 and TRBJ2-5; D gene unclear. The sequence was obtained from a female donor with early-stage non-small cell lung cancer. Source: PBMCs, taken at surgery. CDR3 sequence: CASSPPRLAPKETQYF. The CDR3, as DNA: TGTGCCAGCAGTCCTCCCCGACTGGCCCCTAAAGAGACCCAGTACTTC.